These 15 T cell receptor beta chains came from one sample sequenced in a study of regulatory T cells in long-lasting Graves disease. Time point here: newly diagnosed GD, antithyroid drugs for less than 3 months. From PBMCs, RNA was extracted and then used to make the TCR library. To make TCR beta libraries, researchers used iRepertoire HTBI primers and Arm-PCR of CDR3 regions. TCRdb fed the multiplex PCR reads into MiXCR, producing one record per CDR3 protein. The table lists under 250,000 distinct CDR3 sequences, roughly 19% of them singletons. In addition, the sample was reused for a study of T cells in Graves' hyperthyroidism and ophthalmopathy.

The specimen comprised peripheral blood mononuclear cells (PBMCs), sampled at new diagnosis, from a patient treated with antithyroid drugs. The receptors here all came from a woman aged 25 to 45 with Graves disease.

This clonotype was counted at least ten times. The chain combines TRBV6-2 or TRBV6-3 with TRBJ1-4, with a tentative D call TRBD1 (5 bases). Germline V gene lookup returns CDR1 MNHEY and CDR2 SVGEGT. The CDR3 consists of 12 residues. V was pared by 8 bases and J by 5 bases, with 9 bases between. Written as DNA, the CDR3 is TGTGCCAGCCAACCAGGGAATGAAAAACTGTTTTTT. This codes for CASQPGNEKLFF.

This chain connects TRBV9 to TRBJ2-4; TRBD1 matches at 7 bases. From germline, CDR1 is SGDLS and CDR2 YYNGEE. Trimming took 1 base from V and 8 from J; bases not matched to a gene: 3. This CDR3 has 13 amino acids. The CDR3 DNA follows: TGTGCCAGCAGCGTAAACAGGGGCGACATTCAGTACTTC. It specifies CASSVNRGDIQYF.

This sequence joins TRBV2 and TRBJ2-7; 7 nucleotides match TRBD2. CDR1 is SNHLY, CDR2 FYNNEI, per germline. This CDR3 has 15 amino acids. V lost 1 base and J lost 0; bases outside the gene matches: 3. The chain's CDR3 is CASSEGAGVSYEQYF. The CDR3 nucleotides read TGTGCCAGCAGTGAAGGGGCGGGGGTCTCCTACGAGCAGTACTTC.

There are many counts of this clonotype. The chain carries TRBV3-1 and TRBJ2-1; D is uncertain. V lost 4 bases, J lost 1 base, and 8 bases lay in between. The CDR3 runs to 14 residues. Germline lookup yields CDR1 LGHDT and CDR2 YNNKEL (reference sequence). CDR3 coding DNA: TGTGCCAGCAGCCCTCTTGGTTCCTACAATGAGCAGTTCTTC. It specifies CASSPLGSYNEQFF.

This clonotype was seen many times. This rearrangement joins TRBV12-3 or TRBV12-4 to TRBJ2-1; D gene unclear. Trimming left V 6 bases short and J 6 bases short, with 15 bases between. The length of the CDR3 is 14 residues. The CDR3 spells CASSPSWSGNEQFF. CDR3 coding DNA: TGTGCCAGCAGCCCTAGTTGGAGTGGCAATGAGCAGTTCTTC.

V is TRBV7-2 and J is TRBJ1-5; D remains ambiguous. This CDR3 is built from 13 residues. The V and J ends lost 6 bases and 5 bases respectively, with 11 bases between them. Germline V gene data show CDR1 as SGHTA and CDR2 as FQGNSA. The CDR3 loop is CASSSYLDQPQHF. CDR3 bases: TGTGCCAGCAGTTCCTACTTGGATCAGCCCCAGCATTTT.

This clonotype was found a few times. The genes are TRBV19 and TRBJ2-1; 7 bases map to TRBD2. Germline V lookup: CDR1 LNHDA, CDR2 SQIVND (reference sequence). The CDR3 has 12 amino acids. J was trimmed by 15 bases and V by 6 bases; bases with no gene match: 11. Here the CDR3 reads CASRSYTGGWFF. The CDR3 DNA sequence: TGTGCCAGTAGATCCTACACGGGGGGATGGTTCTTC. Full variable domain (missing parts from reference TRBV19 and TRBJ2-1): DGGITQSPKYLFRKEGQNVTLSCEQNLNHDAMYWYRQDPGQGLRLIYYSQIVNDFQKGDIAEGYSVSREKKESFPLTVTSAQKNPTAFYLCASRSYTGGWFFGPGTRLTVL.

This clonotype appeared many times. The gene calls are TRBV25-1 and TRBJ1-6, with D perhaps TRBD1 (5 bases). V was clipped by 8 bases and J by 12 bases, with 11 bases between them. Germline lookup yields CDR1 MGHDK and CDR2 SYGVNS. The CDR3 runs to 11 residues. Written as DNA, the CDR3 is TGTGCCAGCTTCCCGGGGGGACCCCTCCACTTT. Its translation: CASFPGGPLHF.

This clonotype has ten or more counts. The rearrangement links TRBV2 to TRBJ2-4; D gene unclear. From germline, CDR1 is SNHLY and CDR2 FYNNEI. V lost 6 bases and J 1 base, leaving 10 bases between the germline ends. This CDR3 is built from 14 residues. The CDR3 is CASRGFLAKNIQYF. Here the CDR3 DNA reads TGTGCCAGCAGGGGCTTCCTGGCCAAAAACATTCAGTACTTC. The whole variable domain, filled in from reference TRBV2 and TRBJ2-4, reads EPEVTQTPSHQVTQMGQEVILRCVPISNHLYFYWYRQILGQKVEFLVSFYNNEISEKSEIFDDQFSVERPDGSNFTLKIRSTKLEDSAMYFCASRGFLAKNIQYFGAGTRLSVL.

This clonotype was seen many times. The rearrangement links TRBV30 to TRBJ2-7; 8 nucleotides agree with TRBD1. V lost 4 bases and J lost 7; bases outside the gene matches: 12. Germline values: CDR1 GTSNPN, CDR2 SVGIG (reference sequence). This CDR3 contains 14 residues. The CDR3 region is CAWKSGRGRQEQYF. Written as DNA, the CDR3 is TGTGCCTGGAAGTCAGGCAGGGGGCGCCAAGAGCAGTACTTC.

In this sample, this clonotype turned up many times. This sequence joins TRBV5-1 and TRBJ1-5; D gene uncertain. The V gene lost 5 bases and the J gene lost 2 bases, with 11 bases spanning the gap. CDR1 is SGHRS and CDR2 is YFSETQ in the germline V gene. The CDR3 spans 14 residues. CDR3 DNA: TGCGCCAGCAGACCTACTGGTGGCAATCAGCCCCAGCATTTT. Amino acid sequence: CASRPTGGNQPQHF.

This clonotype was counted many times. The gene calls are TRBV18 and TRBJ1-4; 7 bases align to TRBD1. V trimming: 3 bases; J trimming: 7 bases; junction bases outside the gene matches: 14. The CDR3 has 17 residues. Germline CDR1 is KGHSH and CDR2 is LQKENI. CDR3 region: CASSPIPPGQSLEKLFF. The CDR3 DNA reads as TGTGCCAGCTCACCTATCCCACCGGGACAGAGCCTTGAAAAACTGTTTTTT.

The sample holds many counts of this clonotype. The chain recombines TRBV7-2 with TRBJ2-3; 9 nucleotides match TRBD2. This CDR3 is built from 14 residues. The junction had 2 bases not matched to a gene; V was cut back by 4 bases and J by 3 bases. Germline V gives CDR1 SGHTA, CDR2 FQGNSA. The DNA for the CDR3 is TGTGCCAGCAGCTCGAGCGGGAGGACAGATACGCAGTATTTT. Its protein is CASSSSGRTDTQYF.

This clonotype was counted ten times or more. V and J are TRBV24-1 and TRBJ2-1, with unresolved D. V lost 2 bases, J lost 8 bases, and 6 bases lay in between. Per the germline V gene, CDR1 is KGHDR and CDR2 is SFDVKD. The CDR3 runs to 12 residues. CDR3: CATSDYPYEQFF. The DNA for the CDR3 is TGTGCCACCAGTGATTACCCCTATGAGCAGTTCTTC.

On this clonotype itself: Since a much larger clone is just one base distant, this may be a read error. A read error is likely, as this CDR3 ends without the conserved phenylalanine or tryptophan. This rearrangement joins TRBV28 to TRBJ1-1; the D is unclear. Germline lookup yields CDR1 MDHEN and CDR2 SYDVKM. This CDR3 contains 11 residues. The V gene lost 3 bases and the J gene lost 9 bases, with 8 bases spanning the gap. The chain's CDR3 is CASSFRLQAFL. The CDR3, as DNA: TGTGCCAGCAGTTTCCGCCTTCAAGCTTTCCTT.